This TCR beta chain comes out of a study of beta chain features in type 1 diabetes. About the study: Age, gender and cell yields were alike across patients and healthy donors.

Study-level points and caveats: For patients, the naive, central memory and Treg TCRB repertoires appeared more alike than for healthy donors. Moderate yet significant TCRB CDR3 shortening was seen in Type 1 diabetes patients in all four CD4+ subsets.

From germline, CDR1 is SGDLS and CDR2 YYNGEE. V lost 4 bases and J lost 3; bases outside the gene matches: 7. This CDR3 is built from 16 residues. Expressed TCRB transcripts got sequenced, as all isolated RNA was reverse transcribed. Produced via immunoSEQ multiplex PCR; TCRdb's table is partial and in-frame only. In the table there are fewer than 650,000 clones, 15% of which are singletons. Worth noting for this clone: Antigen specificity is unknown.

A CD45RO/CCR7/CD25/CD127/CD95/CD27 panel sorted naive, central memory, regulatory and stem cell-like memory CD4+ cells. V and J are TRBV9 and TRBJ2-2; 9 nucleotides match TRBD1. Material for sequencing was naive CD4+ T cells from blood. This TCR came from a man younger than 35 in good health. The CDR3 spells CASSLQGAFDTGELFF. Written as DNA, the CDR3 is TGTGCCAGCAGCTTACAGGGGGCCTTCGACACCGGGGAGCTGTTTTTT. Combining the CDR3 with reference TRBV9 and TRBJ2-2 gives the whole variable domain DSGVTQTPKHLITATGQRVTLRCSPRSGDLSVYWYQQSLDQGLQFLIQYYNGEERAKGNILERFSAQQFPDLHSELNLSSLELGDSALYFCASSLQGAFDTGELFFGEGSRLTVL.